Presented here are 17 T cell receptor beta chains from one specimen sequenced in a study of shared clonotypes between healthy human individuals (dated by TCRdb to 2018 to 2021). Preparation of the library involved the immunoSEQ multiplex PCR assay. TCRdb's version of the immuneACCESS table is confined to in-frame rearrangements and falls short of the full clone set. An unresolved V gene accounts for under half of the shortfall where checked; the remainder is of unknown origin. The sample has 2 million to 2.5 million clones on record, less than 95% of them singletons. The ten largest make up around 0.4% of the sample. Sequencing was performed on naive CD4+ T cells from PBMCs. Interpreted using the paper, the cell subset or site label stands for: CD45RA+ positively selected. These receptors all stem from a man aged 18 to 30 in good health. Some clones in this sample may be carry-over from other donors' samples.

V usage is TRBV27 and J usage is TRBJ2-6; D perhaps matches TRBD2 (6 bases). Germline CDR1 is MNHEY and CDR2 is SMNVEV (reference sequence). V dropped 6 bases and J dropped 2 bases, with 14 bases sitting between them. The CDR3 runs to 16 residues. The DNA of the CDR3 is TGTGCCAGCAGGGCCGGGACTCCTCCTGGGGCCAACGTCCTGACTTTC. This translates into CASRAGTPPGANVLTF.

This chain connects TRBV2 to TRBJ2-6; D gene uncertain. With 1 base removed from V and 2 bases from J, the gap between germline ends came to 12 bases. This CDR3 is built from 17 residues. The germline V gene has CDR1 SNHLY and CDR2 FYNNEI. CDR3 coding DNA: TGTGCCAGCAGTGAAGTTATCTTGCCTACTGGGGCCAACGTCCTGACTTTC. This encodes CASSEVILPTGANVLTF. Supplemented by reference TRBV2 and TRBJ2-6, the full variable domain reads EPEVTQTPSHQVTQMGQEVILRCVPISNHLYFYWYRQILGQKVEFLVSFYNNEISEKSEIFDDQFSVERPDGSNFTLKIRSTKLEDSAMYFCASSEVILPTGANVLTFGAGSRLTVL.

CDR3 nucleotides: TGTGCCAGCAGACCGGGGACTAGCGGGAGACGGGGCGAGCAGTACTTC. Translating it yields CASRPGTSGRRGEQYF. The chain carries TRBV7-2 and TRBJ2-7; 14 nucleotides match TRBD2. Germline CDR1 SGHTA, CDR2 FQGNSA. The trim removed 6 bases at V and 6 bases at J, leaving 10 bases unmatched. The CDR3 has 16 residues. The whole variable domain, filled in from reference TRBV7-2 and TRBJ2-7, reads GAGVSQSPSNKVTEKGKDVELRCDPISGHTALYWYRQSLGQGLEFLIYFQGNSAPDKSGLPSDRFSAERTGGSVSTLTIQRTQQEDSAVYLCASRPGTSGRRGEQYFGPGTRLTVT.

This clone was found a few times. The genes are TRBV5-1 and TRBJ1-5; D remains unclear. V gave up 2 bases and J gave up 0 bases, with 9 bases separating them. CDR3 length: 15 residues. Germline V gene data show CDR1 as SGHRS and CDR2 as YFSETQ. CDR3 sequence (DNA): TGCGCCAGCAGCTTAACTTTCGCTAGCAATCAGCCCCAGCATTTT. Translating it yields CASSLTFASNQPQHF.

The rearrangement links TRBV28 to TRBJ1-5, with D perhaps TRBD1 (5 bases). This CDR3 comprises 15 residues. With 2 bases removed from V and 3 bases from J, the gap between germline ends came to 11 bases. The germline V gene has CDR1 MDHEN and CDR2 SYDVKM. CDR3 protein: CASSLTGPNNQPQHF. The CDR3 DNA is TGTGCCAGCAGTTTAACAGGACCCAACAATCAGCCCCAGCATTTT.

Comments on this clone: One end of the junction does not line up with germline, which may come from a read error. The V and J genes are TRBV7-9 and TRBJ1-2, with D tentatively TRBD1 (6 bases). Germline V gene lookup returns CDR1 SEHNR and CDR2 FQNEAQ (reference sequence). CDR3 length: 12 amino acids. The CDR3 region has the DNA TGTGCCAGCTCCTCCACTGGTGGGGGGGGCAACTTC. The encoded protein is CASSSTGGGGNF.

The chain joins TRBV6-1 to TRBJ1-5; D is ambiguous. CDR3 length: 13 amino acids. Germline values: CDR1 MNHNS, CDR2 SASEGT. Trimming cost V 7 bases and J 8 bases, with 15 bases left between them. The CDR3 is CASMTPGMKPQHF. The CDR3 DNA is TGTGCCAGCATGACACCAGGTATGAAGCCCCAGCATTTT.

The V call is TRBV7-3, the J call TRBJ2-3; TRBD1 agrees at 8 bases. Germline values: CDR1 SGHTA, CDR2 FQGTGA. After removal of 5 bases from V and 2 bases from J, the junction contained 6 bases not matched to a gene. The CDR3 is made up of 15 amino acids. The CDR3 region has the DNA TGTGCCAGCAGCCCAAGGACAGGGACCACAGATACGCAGTATTTT. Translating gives CASSPRTGTTDTQYF.

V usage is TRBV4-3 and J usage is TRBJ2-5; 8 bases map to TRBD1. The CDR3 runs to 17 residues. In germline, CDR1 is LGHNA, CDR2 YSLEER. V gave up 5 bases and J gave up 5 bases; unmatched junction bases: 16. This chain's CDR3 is CASSSDIRTGKGETQYF. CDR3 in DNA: TGCGCCAGCAGCTCTGACATTCGGACAGGGAAAGGGGAGACCCAGTACTTC.

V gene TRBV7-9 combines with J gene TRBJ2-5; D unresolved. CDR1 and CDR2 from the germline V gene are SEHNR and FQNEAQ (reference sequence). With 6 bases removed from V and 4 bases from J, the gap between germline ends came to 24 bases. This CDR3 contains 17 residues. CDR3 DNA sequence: TGTGCCAGCAGACCATATAGATCAGTCATGATCGGAGAGACCCAGTACTTC. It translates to CASRPYRSVMIGETQYF.

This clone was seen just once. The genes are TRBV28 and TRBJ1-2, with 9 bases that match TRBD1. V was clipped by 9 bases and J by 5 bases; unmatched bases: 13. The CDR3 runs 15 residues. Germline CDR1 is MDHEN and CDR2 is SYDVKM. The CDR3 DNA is TGTGCCAGTAGACCCGAGGGACAGGGCAGGTATGGCTACACCTTC. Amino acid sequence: CASRPEGQGRYGYTF.

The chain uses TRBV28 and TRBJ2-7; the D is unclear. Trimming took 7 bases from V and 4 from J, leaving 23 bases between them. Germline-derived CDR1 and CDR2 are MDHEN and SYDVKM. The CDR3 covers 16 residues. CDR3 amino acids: CASNRLRNSLGYEQYF. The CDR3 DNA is TGTGCCAGCAATCGACTCCGCAACTCCCTTGGTTACGAGCAGTACTTC.

Here the CDR3 DNA reads TGTGCCAGCAGTTTGTTTTTGGAGCGGGGACTAGCCAAAAACATTCAGTACTTC. The encoded protein is CASSLFLERGLAKNIQYF. This sequence joins TRBV28 and TRBJ2-4, with 7 nucleotides matching TRBD2. CDR3 length equals 18 residues. Trimming cost V 3 bases and J 0 bases; bases outside gene matches: 11. The germline gives CDR1 MDHEN, CDR2 SYDVKM.

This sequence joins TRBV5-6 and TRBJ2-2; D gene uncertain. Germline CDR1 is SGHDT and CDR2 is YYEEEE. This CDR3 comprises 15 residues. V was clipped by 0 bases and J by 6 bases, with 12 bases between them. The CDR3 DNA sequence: TGTGCCAGCAGCTTGGAGGTTTTCCGGTCCGGGGAGCTGTTTTTT. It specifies CASSLEVFRSGELFF.

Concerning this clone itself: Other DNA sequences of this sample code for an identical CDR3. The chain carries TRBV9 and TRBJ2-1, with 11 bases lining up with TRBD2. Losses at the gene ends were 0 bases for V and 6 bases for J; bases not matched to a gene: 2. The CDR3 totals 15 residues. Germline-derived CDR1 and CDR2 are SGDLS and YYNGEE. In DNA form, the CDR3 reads TGTGCCAGCAGCGTAGCTGGGACTAGCGGCAATGAGCAGTTCTTC. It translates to CASSVAGTSGNEQFF.

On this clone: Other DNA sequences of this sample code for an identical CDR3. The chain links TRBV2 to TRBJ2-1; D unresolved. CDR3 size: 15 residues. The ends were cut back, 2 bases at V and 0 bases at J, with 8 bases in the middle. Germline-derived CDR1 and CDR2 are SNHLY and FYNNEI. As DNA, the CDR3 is TGTGCCAGCAGTGAATTGGGCGGCTCCTACAATGAGCAGTTCTTC. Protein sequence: CASSELGGSYNEQFF.

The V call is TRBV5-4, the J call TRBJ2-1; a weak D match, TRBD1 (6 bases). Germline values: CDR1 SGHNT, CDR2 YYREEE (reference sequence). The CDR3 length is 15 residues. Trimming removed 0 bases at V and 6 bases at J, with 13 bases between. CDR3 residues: CASSLDHRVINEQFF. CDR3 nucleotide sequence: TGTGCCAGCAGCTTGGATCACAGGGTGATCAATGAGCAGTTCTTC.